The 31 T cell receptor beta chains below come from one sample, sequenced in a study of long-term antiretroviral therapy in people with HIV. The authors ran the immunoSEQ assay, v3.0, at survey level. This table comes from immunoSEQ multiplex PCR, and its TCRdb copy is limited to in-frame clones, with some not included. Among roughly 29,000 clones listed, 75% to 85% were seen once. The material was unsorted PBMCs, obtained 0.3 years after starting antiretroviral therapy. These receptors came from a man between 35 and 55 years old with HIV.

The chain has TRBV7-9 and TRBJ2-2, with 10 bases aligning to TRBD1. V was pared by 3 bases and J by 4 bases, with 8 bases of the junction left unmatched. This CDR3 contains 17 residues. Germline-derived CDR1 and CDR2 are SEHNR and FQNEAQ (reference sequence). The CDR3 is CASSFSSGTGVTGELFF. The CDR3 DNA reads TGTGCCAGCAGCTTCTCTTCCGGGACAGGGGTCACCGGGGAGCTGTTTTTT. The complete variable domain, with remaining parts taken from reference TRBV7-9 and TRBJ2-2, reads DTGVSQNPRHKITKRGQNVTFRCDPISEHNRLYWYRQTLGQGPEFLTYFQNEAQLEKSRLLSDRFSAERPKGSFSTLEIQRTEQGDSAMYLCASSFSSGTGVTGELFFGEGSRLTVL.

The chain carries TRBV15 and TRBJ1-5; 11 bases align to TRBD1. The junction had 6 bases not matched to a gene; V was cut back by 1 base and J by 7 bases. The V gene's germline CDR1 is LNHNV and CDR2 YYDKDF (reference sequence). The CDR3 is 16 amino acids. The CDR3 coding sequence is TGTGCCACCAGCAGAGGGACAGGGGGCGTATTGCAGCCCCAGCATTTT. Amino acid sequence: CATSRGTGGVLQPQHF.

Only one count was recorded for this clone. This sequence joins TRBV28 and TRBJ1-4; D possibly corresponds to TRBD1 (5 bases). The V gene's germline CDR1 is MDHEN and CDR2 SYDVKM. The CDR3 extends over 13 amino acids. Between the trimmed V and J ends, which lost 6 bases and 4 bases, there was a span of 9 bases. CDR3 in DNA: TGTGCCAGCAGAGTCGGGGGTAATGAAAAACTGTTTTTT. Translating gives CASRVGGNEKLFF.

This sequence joins TRBV19 and TRBJ2-3; D is perhaps TRBD1 (5 bases). Trimming removed 1 base at V and 1 base at J, with 9 bases between. The CDR3 extends over 15 amino acids. Germline CDR1 reads LNHDA; CDR2 reads SQIVND (reference sequence). The CDR3 coding sequence is TGTGCCAGTAGTATAGGGGGCCTTCGCACAGATACGCAGTATTTT. Translation gives CASSIGGLRTDTQYF.

This chain joins TRBV4-1 and TRBJ2-5; weak D call: TRBD2 (5 bases). Germline V lookup: CDR1 MGHRA, CDR2 YSYEKL. This CDR3 contains 14 residues. V dropped 4 bases and J dropped 2 bases, with 11 bases sitting between them. The CDR3 sequence: CASSLIGVQETQYF. The CDR3 DNA reads as TGCGCCAGCAGCCTTATCGGGGTACAAGAGACCCAGTACTTC.

V is TRBV2 and J is TRBJ2-7, with D maybe TRBD1 (6 bases). Germline V gives CDR1 SNHLY, CDR2 FYNNEI. The CDR3 contains 13 residues. V was clipped by 8 bases and J by 0 bases, with 11 bases between them. In DNA, the CDR3 is TGTGCCAGCGGGACATTTTCCTCCTACGAGCAGTACTTC. It is translated as CASGTFSSYEQYF.

This clone was seen more than once but under ten times. The chain is built from TRBV5-6 and TRBJ1-6; D is ambiguous. V was cut by 1 base and J by 8 bases, with 10 bases left in between. CDR3 length equals 14 residues. From germline, CDR1 is SGHDT and CDR2 YYEEEE. DNA of the CDR3: TGTGCCAGCAGCTTGAGCCAGTCAGATTCACCCCTCCACTTT. Residues: CASSLSQSDSPLHF.

The chain has TRBV7-3 and TRBJ2-3, with a possible D match to TRBD1 (6 bases). Trimming took 5 bases from V and 6 from J, leaving 18 bases between them. CDR3 length equals 15 residues. CDR1 SGHTA and CDR2 FQGTGA come from the germline V gene. The CDR3, as DNA: TGTGCCAGCAGCCCCGCATCAGGGGCCGGGGATACGCAGTATTTT. Residues: CASSPASGAGDTQYF.

In its sample, this clone was seen a few times. The genes are TRBV10-2 and TRBJ2-3; 9 positions match TRBD2. CDR3 length equals 18 residues. CDR1 and CDR2 (germline): WSHSY, SAAADI. J was trimmed by 3 bases and V by 3 bases; bases with no gene match: 13. DNA for the CDR3: TGCGCCAGCAGTGACCTTAGCGGGGGCCCCGGGAGGACAGATACGCAGTATTTT. Encoded protein: CASSDLSGGPGRTDTQYF.

The rearrangement joins TRBV7-3 to TRBJ2-1; D possibly corresponds to TRBD2 (6 bases). Germline V CDR1 and CDR2: SGHTA, FQGTGA. CDR3 length: 15 residues. Trimming cost V 3 bases and J 2 bases, with 11 bases left between them. The CDR3 loop reads CASSLKLAPYNEQFF. DNA of the CDR3: TGTGCCAGCAGCTTGAAACTAGCCCCCTACAATGAGCAGTTCTTC.

The V call is TRBV6-5, the J call TRBJ1-2, with D possibly TRBD1 on 5 matching bases. The length of the CDR3 is 15 residues. Germline CDR1 and CDR2: MNHEY and SVGAGI. Trimming stripped 4 bases from V and 0 bases from J, with 12 bases between. CDR3 in amino acids: CASSSGGVSNYGYTF. The CDR3 DNA sequence: TGTGCCAGCAGTTCAGGAGGGGTGTCTAACTATGGCTACACCTTC.

The chain uses TRBV14 and TRBJ2-1, with a possible D match to TRBD1 (5 bases). V lost 4 bases, J lost 7 bases, and 8 bases lay in between. CDR1 SGHDN and CDR2 FVKESK come from the germline V gene. The CDR3 consists of 12 residues. CDR3 region: CASSPRVNEQFF. Here the CDR3 DNA reads TGTGCCAGCAGCCCCAGGGTTAATGAGCAGTTCTTC.

This rearrangement joins TRBV13 to TRBJ2-5, with a possible D match to TRBD1 (6 bases). The CDR3 spans 13 residues. Looked up from germline, CDR1 is PRHDT and CDR2 is FYEKMQ (reference sequence). V lost 2 bases and J lost 3, with 7 bases in between. In DNA form, the CDR3 reads TGTGCCAGCAGCTTAAGACAGGAAGAGACCCAGTACTTC. Its translation: CASSLRQEETQYF.

This clone was detected once. This chain links TRBV2 with TRBJ2-7; 7 positions match TRBD1. The V segment lost 4 bases and the J segment 2 bases; nucleotides outside the gene matches: 5. CDR1 is SNHLY, CDR2 FYNNEI, per germline. There are 14 residues in the CDR3. The DNA of the CDR3 is TGTGCCAGCAGTGGACAGGGAGAGGCCTACGAGCAGTACTTC. Translating gives CASSGQGEAYEQYF. Filled out from reference TRBV2 and TRBJ2-7, the complete variable domain reads EPEVTQTPSHQVTQMGQEVILRCVPISNHLYFYWYRQILGQKVEFLVSFYNNEISEKSEIFDDQFSVERPDGSNFTLKIRSTKLEDSAMYFCASSGQGEAYEQYFGPGTRLTVT.

V gene TRBV14 combines with J gene TRBJ2-7; D may be TRBD1 or TRBD2 (7 bases each). In germline, CDR1 is SGHDN, CDR2 FVKESK. There are 14 residues in the CDR3. Between the trimmed V and J ends, which lost 4 bases and 7 bases, there was a span of 17 bases. The CDR3 sequence is CASSPLRQGGEQYF. In DNA form, the CDR3 reads TGTGCCAGCAGCCCACTCAGGCAGGGGGGGGAGCAGTACTTC.

The chain has TRBV7-2 and TRBJ2-4, with 7 positions matching TRBD2. CDR1 is SGHTA, CDR2 FQGNSA, per germline. The CDR3 is 15 residues long. Germline trimming cut 3 bases from V and 5 bases from J; bases unmatched to any gene: 7. CDR3 protein: CASSLGGEGQNIQYF. The CDR3 DNA is TGTGCCAGCAGCTTGGGAGGGGAGGGCCAAAACATTCAGTACTTC.

The chain couples TRBV2 to TRBJ2-3, with no clear D. This CDR3 has 14 residues. Germline V gene sequence: CDR1 SNHLY, CDR2 FYNNEI. V lost 7 bases, J lost 2 bases, and 13 bases lay in between. The CDR3 DNA sequence: TGTGCCAGCACCGGTAGACTTTACACAGATACGCAGTATTTT. It yields the protein CASTGRLYTDTQYF.

The gene calls are TRBV19 and TRBJ1-6, with D perhaps TRBD1 (5 bases). CDR1 and CDR2 from the germline V gene are LNHDA and SQIVND (reference sequence). V lost 4 bases to trimming and J lost 8 bases, with 12 bases between them. The CDR3 has 14 residues. The CDR3 DNA reads as TGTGCCAGTAGTACCGGGGCGCGGGATTCACCCCTCCACTTT. Protein product: CASSTGARDSPLHF.

The genes are TRBV28 and TRBJ2-1; no clear D gene. CDR3 length equals 15 residues. Germline V gene sequence: CDR1 MDHEN, CDR2 SYDVKM. Trimming took 2 bases from V and 2 from J, leaving 10 bases between them. In nucleotides, the CDR3 is TGTGCCAGCAGTTTACCGGGTCCTCCCTACAATGAGCAGTTCTTC. Translation: CASSLPGPPYNEQFF.

For the CDR3, the DNA is TGTGCCAGCAGCTTCCGACAGGGCACTGAAGCTTTCTTT. Translated, it gives CASSFRQGTEAFF. The chain joins TRBV9 to TRBJ1-1; 7 bases fit TRBD1. The CDR3 sequence is 13 residues long. Per germline, CDR1 SGDLS and CDR2 YYNGEE. V gave up 4 bases and J gave up 4 bases; unmatched junction bases: 4. Filled out from reference TRBV9 and TRBJ1-1, the complete variable domain reads DSGVTQTPKHLITATGQRVTLRCSPRSGDLSVYWYQQSLDQGLQFLIQYYNGEERAKGNILERFSAQQFPDLHSELNLSSLELGDSALYFCASSFRQGTEAFFGQGTRLTVV.

The chain combines TRBV29-1 with TRBJ2-2; possibly TRBD1 for D (6 bases). The germline gives CDR1 SQVTM, CDR2 ANQGSEA. Trimming left V 3 bases short and J 1 base short, with 9 bases between. The CDR3 contains 14 residues. The CDR3 bases are TGCAGCGTTGAGAGGGGGAGGAACACCGGGGAGCTGTTTTTT. Protein product: CSVERGRNTGELFF.

The chain joins TRBV6-5 to TRBJ2-7; 13 positions match TRBD2. Germline loops: CDR1 MNHEY, CDR2 SVGAGI. V dropped 6 bases and J dropped 8; count of bases not matched to a gene: 1. The CDR3 loop spans 12 amino acids. For the CDR3, the DNA is TGTGCCAGCAGGGGACTAGCGGGAAAGCAGTACTTC. This encodes CASRGLAGKQYF.

The rearrangement joins TRBV7-2 to TRBJ1-5, with TRBD1 as a possible D gene (5 bases). Germline V gene lookup returns CDR1 SGHTA and CDR2 FQGNSA. Trimming took 1 base from V and 7 from J, leaving 8 bases between them. The CDR3 spans 13 residues. The CDR3 spells CASSLGGSQPQHF. CDR3 DNA: TGTGCCAGCAGCTTAGGGGGGTCCCAGCCCCAGCATTTT.

This clone came up a few times. CDR3 nucleotide sequence: TGTGCCAGCAGTTTCCCCGGGACAGGGTCTGGCTACACCTTC. It is translated as CASSFPGTGSGYTF. The rearrangement joins TRBV6-5 to TRBJ1-2; 9 positions agree with TRBD1. CDR1 is MNHEY, CDR2 SVGAGI, per germline. V lost 4 bases to trimming and J lost 7 bases; unmatched junction nucleotides: 7. This CDR3 has 14 residues.

This chain connects TRBV5-1 to TRBJ2-5; TRBD2 is a possible D gene (6 bases). The CDR3 runs 14 residues. The ends were cut back, 0 bases at V and 4 bases at J, with 10 bases in the middle. Germline CDR1 SGHRS, CDR2 YFSETQ. CDR3 amino acids: CASSLEGAGETQYF. Written as DNA, the CDR3 is TGCGCCAGCAGCTTGGAGGGAGCGGGAGAGACCCAGTACTTC.

The chain carries TRBV13 and TRBJ2-6, with D unresolved. The V gene's germline CDR1 is PRHDT and CDR2 FYEKMQ (reference sequence). Trimming took 2 bases from V and 1 from J, leaving 3 bases between them. This CDR3 is built from 14 residues. The CDR3, as DNA: TGTGCCAGCAGCTTAAATTCTGGGGCCAACGTCCTGACTTTC. Its protein is CASSLNSGANVLTF.

The V gene is TRBV7-9, the J gene TRBJ2-3, with 13 nucleotides matching TRBD2. The CDR3 totals 17 residues. The germline gives CDR1 SEHNR, CDR2 FQNEAQ (reference sequence). V lost 5 bases and J lost 2; bases outside the gene matches: 7. The CDR3 spells CASSRGLAGVLTDTQYF. The CDR3 nucleotides are TGTGCCAGCAGCCGAGGACTAGCGGGAGTACTCACAGATACGCAGTATTTT.

The chain couples TRBV7-9 to TRBJ2-3; 10 bases agree with TRBD2. The germline V gene has CDR1 SEHNR and CDR2 FQNEAQ (reference sequence). This CDR3 contains 16 residues. V shed 1 base, J shed 4 bases, and the junction held 5 bases outside the gene matches. The CDR3 reads CASSLGTSGNADTQYF. In nucleotides, the CDR3 is TGTGCCAGCAGCTTAGGCACTAGCGGGAACGCAGATACGCAGTATTTT. The whole variable domain, filled in from reference TRBV7-9 and TRBJ2-3, reads DTGVSQNPRHKITKRGQNVTFRCDPISEHNRLYWYRQTLGQGPEFLTYFQNEAQLEKSRLLSDRFSAERPKGSFSTLEIQRTEQGDSAMYLCASSLGTSGNADTQYFGPGTRLTVL.

This chain joins TRBV7-2 and TRBJ1-2; weak D call: TRBD1 (5 bases). CDR3 length: 14 amino acids. Germline assignment: CDR1 SGHTA and CDR2 FQGNSA. V was shortened by 7 bases and J by 5 bases, with 17 bases between the two germline ends. CDR3 loop: CASTRLGTQYGYTF. Written as DNA, the CDR3 is TGTGCCAGCACCCGGTTAGGGACGCAGTATGGCTACACCTTC.

The chain links TRBV27 to TRBJ2-1; TRBD2 aligns across 9 bases. Germline values: CDR1 MNHEY, CDR2 SMNVEV (reference sequence). The CDR3 sequence is 19 residues long. J was trimmed by 1 base and V by 8 bases; bases with no gene match: 18. The CDR3 reads CASPRGLAGPSRSYNEQFF. In DNA, the CDR3 is TGTGCCAGCCCTAGGGGGCTAGCGGGGCCCTCCCGTTCCTACAATGAGCAGTTCTTC.

The chain couples TRBV2 to TRBJ1-2; TRBD1 matches at 8 bases. The CDR3 sequence is 13 residues long. J lost 6 bases, V lost 6 bases, and 6 bases had no gene match. Germline V gene data show CDR1 as SNHLY and CDR2 as FYNNEI. CDR3 sequence: CASRTGVNHGYTF. The DNA for the CDR3 is TGTGCCAGCAGGACAGGGGTCAACCATGGCTACACCTTC.